The TCR beta chain described here comes from a study of blood T cell repertoires in COVID-19. Turning to the study itself: Researchers got acute and convalescent COVID-19 samples from the United States, Italy and Spain. T cells, B-cell-depleted T cells, or PBMCs supplied cDNA or gDNA.

The V segment lost 2 bases and the J segment 4 bases; nucleotides outside the gene matches: 5. This CDR3 is built from 15 residues. The V gene's germline CDR1 is MNHEY and CDR2 SVGEGT. In the source study's methods: By means of reference gene primer amplification, nucleated cell counts were estimated. Sequencing used immunoSEQ multiplex PCR; TCRdb keeps in-frame clones, though not all of them. That table supplies the V and J calls and clone size; D and trimming were determined from the DNA. The data contain about 57,000 clones, roughly 78% of them singletons. The chain joins TRBV6-2 or TRBV6-3 to TRBJ1-2; the match to TRBD1 covers 9 bases. The receptor was derived from a man in his fifties or sixties with acute or convalescent COVID-19. Source material: peripheral blood. The CDR3 is CASSYLQDRGYGYTF. DNA for the CDR3: TGTGCCAGCAGTTACCTTCAGGACAGGGGCTATGGCTACACCTTC.